A selection of T cell receptor beta chains follows, all from one sample in a study of cytomegalovirus exposure and HLA in healthy donors. Only in-frame clones appear in the TCRdb table, and some are missing; sequencing was by immunoSEQ multiplex PCR. The sample has about 110,000 clones; approximately 80% are singletons. Sample: PBMCs. These receptors all come from a woman in her thirties in good health and CMV-seronegative. The CDR3 runs from the conserved cysteine through the conserved F or W. D genes are given only for firm matches. Clone size is stated in some rows and not others, as once, few, many or a class when expanded.

cdr3_aa: CASSQDYRQGGGYTF; cdr3_nt: TGCGCCAGCAGCCAAGATTATCGACAGGGAGGTGGCTACACCTTC; j_call: TRBJ1-2; d_call: TRBD1; clone_size: -; v_call: TRBV4-3
cdr3_aa: CASSLEKGQNYGYTF; cdr3_nt: TGTGCCAGCAGTCTCGAAAAGGGGCAAAACTATGGCTACACCTTC; j_call: TRBJ1-2; d_call: -; clone_size: -; v_call: TRBV6-4
cdr3_aa: CASSLGQNTEAFF; cdr3_nt: TGTGCCAGCAGCTTAGGACAGAACACTGAAGCTTTCTTT; j_call: TRBJ1-1; d_call: -; clone_size: -; v_call: TRBV7-6
cdr3_aa: CASSLIDRDNSPLHF; cdr3_nt: TGCGCCAGCAGCTTGATCGACAGGGACAATTCACCCCTCCACTTT; j_call: TRBJ1-6; d_call: TRBD1; clone_size: -; v_call: TRBV5-1
cdr3_aa: CAIGGSPPISGYTF; cdr3_nt: TGTGCCATCGGGGGGTCACCCCCGATTAGTGGCTACACCTTC; j_call: TRBJ1-2; d_call: -; clone_size: once; v_call: TRBV19
cdr3_aa: CASSSLTGTYEQYF; cdr3_nt: TGCGCCAGCAGCTCCCTGACAGGGACCTACGAGCAGTACTTC; j_call: TRBJ2-7; d_call: TRBD1; clone_size: -; v_call: TRBV5-1
cdr3_aa: CASSQGRNTEAFF; cdr3_nt: TGTGCCAGCAGTCAGGGTCGTAACACTGAAGCTTTCTTT; j_call: TRBJ1-1; d_call: -; clone_size: -; v_call: TRBV6-6
cdr3_aa: CAWTRPGTGEYGYTF; cdr3_nt: TGTGCCTGGACCCGCCCCGGGACAGGAGAGTATGGCTACACCTTC; j_call: TRBJ1-2; d_call: TRBD1; clone_size: -; v_call: TRBV30
cdr3_aa: CASSQVSDSPFYGYTF; cdr3_nt: TGCGCCAGCAGCCAGGTCTCGGACAGCCCTTTCTATGGCTACACCTTC; j_call: TRBJ1-2; d_call: -; clone_size: few; v_call: TRBV4-3
cdr3_aa: CASSPVAGGPVGTQYF; cdr3_nt: TGTGCCAGCAGTCCCGTGGCGGGGGGGCCGGTCGGGACGCAGTATTTT; j_call: TRBJ2-3; d_call: TRBD2; clone_size: -; v_call: TRBV14
cdr3_aa: CASNRQGGNEKLFF; cdr3_nt: TGCGCCAGCAACAGACAGGGGGGAAATGAAAAACTGTTTTTT; j_call: TRBJ1-4; d_call: TRBD1; clone_size: -; v_call: TRBV5-1
cdr3_aa: CASSQPGQGVYEQYF; cdr3_nt: TGTGCCAGCAGCCAACCGGGACAGGGCGTCTACGAGCAGTACTTC; j_call: TRBJ2-7; d_call: TRBD1; clone_size: -; v_call: TRBV4-2
cdr3_aa: CASSPFQGARNGELFF; cdr3_nt: TGTGCCAGCAGCCCATTTCAGGGGGCAAGAAACGGGGAGCTGTTTTTT; j_call: TRBJ2-2; d_call: TRBD1; clone_size: -; v_call: TRBV7-8
cdr3_aa: CASSLAPGQGSNLRGYTF; cdr3_nt: TGTGCCAGCAGCTTAGCTCCGGGACAGGGCTCGAACCTGAGAGGCTACACCTTC; j_call: TRBJ1-2; d_call: TRBD1; clone_size: -; v_call: TRBV11-2
cdr3_aa: CSVPRDFGPLPSYNEQFF; cdr3_nt: TGCAGCGTTCCCAGGGACTTCGGGCCCCTTCCCTCCTACAATGAGCAGTTCTTC; j_call: TRBJ2-1; d_call: -; clone_size: -; v_call: TRBV29-1
cdr3_aa: CASTGRTNEKLFF; cdr3_nt: TGTGCCAGCACTGGGAGAACTAATGAAAAACTGTTTTTT; j_call: TRBJ1-4; d_call: -; clone_size: -; v_call: TRBV27
cdr3_aa: CASSSGGLAVYEQYF; cdr3_nt: TGCGCCAGCAGCTCTGGAGGACTAGCGGTCTACGAGCAGTACTTC; j_call: TRBJ2-7; d_call: TRBD2; clone_size: -; v_call: TRBV5-1
cdr3_aa: CASRSTEIYEQYF; cdr3_nt: TGTGCCAGCCGGAGCACCGAGATCTACGAGCAGTACTTC; j_call: TRBJ2-7; d_call: -; clone_size: -; v_call: TRBV6-1
cdr3_aa: CASSGRGPSYEQYF; cdr3_nt: TGTGCCAGCAGTGGGAGGGGCCCCTCCTACGAGCAGTACTTC; j_call: TRBJ2-7; d_call: -; clone_size: few; v_call: TRBV2
cdr3_aa: CASSDGRSNEKLFF; cdr3_nt: TGTGCCAGCAGTGATGGCCGATCTAATGAAAAACTGTTTTTT; j_call: TRBJ1-4; d_call: -; clone_size: -; v_call: TRBV2
cdr3_aa: CAWSHSKSLVGSPLHF; cdr3_nt: TGTGCCTGGAGTCACAGCAAGTCGTTAGTTGGATCACCCCTCCACTTT; j_call: TRBJ1-6; d_call: -; clone_size: -; v_call: TRBV30
cdr3_aa: CSVTQGEQYF; cdr3_nt: TGCAGCGTTACCCAGGGCGAGCAGTACTTC; j_call: TRBJ2-7; d_call: -; clone_size: few; v_call: TRBV29-1
cdr3_aa: CASIDRQGATYEQYF; cdr3_nt: TGTGCCAGCATCGACCGACAGGGGGCCACCTACGAGCAGTACTTC; j_call: TRBJ2-7; d_call: TRBD1; clone_size: -; v_call: TRBV6-6
cdr3_aa: CASSPATGGYNEQFF; cdr3_nt: TGTGCCAGCAGCCCCGCGACGGGAGGATACAATGAGCAGTTCTTC; j_call: TRBJ2-1; d_call: TRBD2; clone_size: -; v_call: TRBV7-8
cdr3_aa: CASSPQDRGRVNEKLFF; cdr3_nt: TGTGCCAGTAGTCCTCAGGACAGGGGGCGCGTTAATGAAAAACTGTTTTTT; j_call: TRBJ1-4; d_call: TRBD1; clone_size: -; v_call: TRBV19
cdr3_aa: CASSPTLDTDGYTF; cdr3_nt: TGTGCCAGCTCACCGACTTTGGACACTGATGGCTACACCTTC; j_call: TRBJ1-2; d_call: -; clone_size: -; v_call: TRBV18
cdr3_aa: CASSQEASRLSSYNEQFF; cdr3_nt: TGCGCCAGCAGCCAAGAGGCTAGCCGATTGAGCTCCTACAATGAGCAGTTCTTC; j_call: TRBJ2-1; d_call: -; clone_size: -; v_call: TRBV4-1
cdr3_aa: CASTGMDEQFF; cdr3_nt: TGTGCCAGCACCGGGATGGATGAGCAGTTCTTC; j_call: TRBJ2-1; d_call: -; clone_size: -; v_call: TRBV7-9
cdr3_aa: CASSDWTVGAFF; cdr3_nt: TGTGCCAGCAGTGATTGGACAGTCGGGGCTTTCTTT; j_call: TRBJ1-1; d_call: -; clone_size: few; v_call: TRBV6-1
cdr3_aa: CASSTAGTGASEAFF; cdr3_nt: TGTGCCAGTAGTACCGCCGGGACAGGGGCATCTGAAGCTTTCTTT; j_call: TRBJ1-1; d_call: TRBD1; clone_size: -; v_call: TRBV19
cdr3_aa: CAWSRGGTGQETQYF; cdr3_nt: TGTGCCTGGAGTCGAGGTGGGACTGGCCAAGAGACCCAGTACTTC; j_call: TRBJ2-5; d_call: -; clone_size: -; v_call: TRBV30
cdr3_aa: CASSLRGQGFNEQFF; cdr3_nt: TGTGCCAGCAGCTTACGCGGACAGGGCTTTAATGAGCAGTTCTTC; j_call: TRBJ2-1; d_call: TRBD1; clone_size: -; v_call: TRBV9
cdr3_aa: CASSYSQGYEQYF; cdr3_nt: TGTGCCAGCAGTTACAGCCAGGGCTACGAGCAGTACTTC; j_call: TRBJ2-7; d_call: -; clone_size: -; v_call: TRBV6-5
cdr3_aa: CASSYKLSNHEQFF; cdr3_nt: TGTGCCAGCAGTTACAAACTCTCAAACCATGAGCAGTTCTTC; j_call: TRBJ2-1; d_call: -; clone_size: -; v_call: TRBV6-5
cdr3_aa: CAWSAPDRGQFEAFF; cdr3_nt: TGTGCCTGGAGTGCCCCTGACAGGGGGCAGTTTGAAGCTTTCTTT; j_call: TRBJ1-1; d_call: TRBD1; clone_size: -; v_call: TRBV30
cdr3_aa: CARREERSAFF; cdr3_nt: TGTGCCAGACGGGAGGAACGGTCGGCTTTCTTT; j_call: TRBJ1-1; d_call: -; clone_size: -; v_call: TRBV2
cdr3_aa: CASSLAGGGLGGYTF; cdr3_nt: TGTGCCAGCAGCTTAGCAGGGGGGGGGTTAGGCGGCTACACCTTC; j_call: TRBJ1-2; d_call: -; clone_size: -; v_call: TRBV7-2
cdr3_aa: CASTPSVWSNQPQHF; cdr3_nt: TGTGCCAGCACTCCATCGGTGTGGAGCAATCAGCCCCAGCATTTT; j_call: TRBJ1-5; d_call: -; clone_size: -; v_call: TRBV27
cdr3_aa: CASKGQLNTEAFF; cdr3_nt: TGTGCCAGCAAGGGGCAACTGAACACTGAAGCTTTCTTT; j_call: TRBJ1-1; d_call: -; clone_size: -; v_call: TRBV25-1
cdr3_aa: CAISEWGPNTEAFF; cdr3_nt: TGTGCCATCAGTGAGTGGGGCCCGAACACTGAAGCTTTCTTT; j_call: TRBJ1-1; d_call: -; clone_size: -; v_call: TRBV10-3
cdr3_aa: CAWSNYGTEAFF; cdr3_nt: TGTGCCTGGAGTAATTACGGGACTGAAGCTTTCTTT; j_call: TRBJ1-1; d_call: -; clone_size: -; v_call: TRBV30
cdr3_aa: CALATSSNYEQYF; cdr3_nt: TGTGCCTTGGCGACTAGCAGTAACTACGAGCAGTACTTC; j_call: TRBJ2-7; d_call: TRBD2; clone_size: -; v_call: TRBV30
cdr3_aa: CASSLRVLNEKLFF; cdr3_nt: TGTGCCAGCAGCTTACGGGTCCTTAATGAAAAACTGTTTTTT; j_call: TRBJ1-4; d_call: -; clone_size: -; v_call: TRBV7-9
cdr3_aa: CASSLVAGGHYEQYF; cdr3_nt: TGTGCCAGCAGCTTAGTAGCGGGGGGCCACTACGAGCAGTACTTC; j_call: TRBJ2-7; d_call: TRBD2; clone_size: -; v_call: TRBV7-2
cdr3_aa: CASSVGQATGELFF; cdr3_nt: TGTGCCAGTAGCGTGGGACAGGCCACCGGGGAGCTGTTTTTT; j_call: TRBJ2-2; d_call: TRBD1; clone_size: once; v_call: TRBV19
cdr3_aa: CASSSRQGDTEAFF; cdr3_nt: TGTGCCAGCAGTTCACGACAGGGGGACACTGAAGCTTTCTTT; j_call: TRBJ1-1; d_call: TRBD1; clone_size: once; v_call: TRBV6-6
cdr3_aa: CASSYEPDSTEAFF; cdr3_nt: TGTGCCAGCAGTTACGAACCGGACTCCACTGAAGCTTTCTTT; j_call: TRBJ1-1; d_call: -; clone_size: -; v_call: TRBV6-5
cdr3_aa: CASSVKEGLGYTF; cdr3_nt: TGTGCCAGCAGCGTAAAAGAGGGTCTTGGCTACACCTTC; j_call: TRBJ1-2; d_call: -; clone_size: -; v_call: TRBV9
cdr3_aa: CASSLSGRGGNEQFF; cdr3_nt: TGTGCCAGCAGCTTGAGCGGGAGGGGAGGGAATGAGCAGTTCTTC; j_call: TRBJ2-1; d_call: TRBD2; clone_size: -; v_call: TRBV5-6
cdr3_aa: CASSQDSGGELFF; cdr3_nt: TGTGCCAGCAGTCAGGACTCGGGCGGGGAGCTGTTTTTT; j_call: TRBJ2-2; d_call: -; clone_size: -; v_call: TRBV6-6
cdr3_aa: CAIRDSGSYEQYF; cdr3_nt: TGTGCCATCAGGGACTCGGGCTCATACGAGCAGTACTTC; j_call: TRBJ2-7; d_call: -; clone_size: -; v_call: TRBV10-3
cdr3_aa: CAWRRTGTSNQPQHF; cdr3_nt: TGTGCCTGGAGAAGGACAGGGACGAGCAATCAGCCCCAGCATTTT; j_call: TRBJ1-5; d_call: TRBD1; clone_size: few; v_call: TRBV30
cdr3_aa: CASRQLTGLNEKLFF; cdr3_nt: TGTGCCAGCAGACAACTGACAGGTCTTAATGAAAAACTGTTTTTT; j_call: TRBJ1-4; d_call: -; clone_size: -; v_call: TRBV7-9
cdr3_aa: CASSQDWSTGNTIYF; cdr3_nt: TGTGCCAGCAGCCAAGATTGGAGTACGGGAAACACCATATATTTT; j_call: TRBJ1-3; d_call: -; clone_size: -; v_call: TRBV14
cdr3_aa: CAWSPAGNYGYTF; cdr3_nt: TGTGCCTGGAGTCCCGCAGGGAACTATGGCTACACCTTC; j_call: TRBJ1-2; d_call: -; clone_size: -; v_call: TRBV30